One and the same sample provided the 21 T cell receptor beta chains below, sequenced in a study of shared clonotypes between healthy human individuals. Data came from immunoSEQ multiplex PCR; TCRdb stores just in-frame clones and leaves some out. The sample carries over a million clones, roughly 75% recorded once. The sample was memory CD4+ T cells sorted from blood. This sample's subset: CD45RA-negative fraction. The receptors shown here come from a man between 18 and 35 years old in good health.

The genes are TRBV18 and TRBJ1-3; TRBD1 agrees at 11 bases. The CDR3 is 16 residues long. J was trimmed by 4 bases and V by 3 bases; bases with no gene match: 5. Germline V CDR1 and CDR2: KGHSH, LQKENI. The CDR3 DNA is TGTGCCAGCTCACCTCCTGGGACAGGGGGAGGAAACACCATATATTTT. Translating gives CASSPPGTGGGNTIYF.

The chain combines TRBV14 with TRBJ2-2; TRBD2 might be the D (6 bases). CDR1 and CDR2 (germline): SGHDN, FVKESK. V lost 8 bases and J 5 bases, leaving 15 bases between the germline ends. The CDR3 consists of 14 residues. CDR3 DNA: TGTGCCAGCCAGACTAGTATCAGGACCGGGGAGCTGTTTTTT. Its translation is CASQTSIRTGELFF.

Regarding this clone: Different DNA sequences within this sample yield the same CDR3. CDR3 sequence reads: CASSLEGSSYNEQFF. In DNA, the CDR3 is TGTGCCAGCAGCTTAGAAGGAAGCTCCTACAATGAGCAGTTCTTC. The chain links TRBV11-2 to TRBJ2-1; D is undetermined. V lost 0 bases and J lost 0, with 6 bases in between. The CDR3 covers 15 residues. Germline loops: CDR1 SGHAT, CDR2 FQNNGV.

The J gene is TRBJ1-1, the V gene TRBV28, with D tentatively TRBD1 (6 bases). The CDR3 has 17 amino acids. CDR1 is MDHEN and CDR2 is SYDVKM in the germline V gene. Trimming left V 5 bases short and J 0 bases short, with 19 bases between. The CDR3 bases are TGTGCCAGCAGTCTGGTGGGGGCGGGATCTTTGAACACTGAAGCTTTCTTT. Translated: CASSLVGAGSLNTEAFF.

The V gene is TRBV19, the J gene TRBJ2-2; tentatively, D is TRBD1 or TRBD2 (6 bases each). The V end lost 0 bases, the J end lost 0 bases, and 8 bases lay between the germline ends. The CDR3 contains 16 residues. The germline gives CDR1 LNHDA, CDR2 SQIVND (reference sequence). The CDR3 loop reads CASSIEGGPNTGELFF. For the CDR3, the DNA is TGTGCCAGTAGTATAGAGGGGGGCCCGAACACCGGGGAGCTGTTTTTT.

The V and J genes are TRBV5-1 and TRBJ1-2, with D perhaps matching TRBD1 (5 bases). Germline CDR1 is SGHRS and CDR2 is YFSETQ. Trimming removed 5 bases at V and 6 bases at J, with 23 bases between. This CDR3 spans 16 amino acids. The CDR3 DNA is TGCGCCAGCAGGATTGCGTACGGGACGGACGTTCATGGCTACACCTTC. As protein: CASRIAYGTDVHGYTF.

The table lists this clone with a few counts. The chain recombines TRBV25-1 with TRBJ2-2; D perhaps matches TRBD2 (6 bases). The CDR3 covers 14 residues. Per the germline V gene, CDR1 is MGHDK and CDR2 is SYGVNS. Trimming removed 4 bases from V and 0 bases from J, with 6 bases in between. Here the CDR3 DNA reads TGTGCCAGCAGTGGACTAGCGAACACCGGGGAGCTGTTTTTT. Residues: CASSGLANTGELFF.

The CDR3 reads CASIGGSVFRDEQFF. The CDR3 DNA is TGTGCCAGTATCGGGGGGAGTGTATTTCGTGATGAGCAGTTCTTC. V usage is TRBV19 and J usage is TRBJ2-1, with 7 bases matching TRBD2. Germline CDR1 LNHDA, CDR2 SQIVND (reference sequence). The CDR3 spans 15 residues. The trim removed 7 bases at V and 8 bases at J, leaving 14 bases unmatched.

The chain couples TRBV19 to TRBJ2-5; no clear D. Germline CDR1 and CDR2: LNHDA and SQIVND (reference sequence). The CDR3 consists of 16 residues. Trimming stripped 1 base from V and 2 bases from J, with 14 bases between. CDR3 DNA: TGTGCCAGTAGTATAGCCCCGCGACAAAATCAAGAGACCCAGTACTTC. Protein product: CASSIAPRQNQETQYF. Based on the CDR3 plus reference TRBV19 and TRBJ2-5, the full variable domain is DGGITQSPKYLFRKEGQNVTLSCEQNLNHDAMYWYRQDPGQGLRLIYYSQIVNDFQKGDIAEGYSVSREKKESFPLTVTSAQKNPTAFYLCASSIAPRQNQETQYFGPGTRLLVL.

The chain carries TRBV19 and TRBJ2-7, with D possibly TRBD2 on 6 matching bases. Germline V gene lookup returns CDR1 LNHDA and CDR2 SQIVND (reference sequence). Trimming took 5 bases from V and 0 from J, leaving 14 bases between them. The CDR3 loop spans 15 amino acids. CDR3 in DNA: TGTGCCAGTAGTTCAGCGGGCTACCGCTCCTACGAGCAGTACTTC. It yields the protein CASSSAGYRSYEQYF.

The chain employs TRBV5-1 and TRBJ2-3; D possibly corresponds to TRBD1 (5 bases). The germline V gene has CDR1 SGHRS and CDR2 YFSETQ. The CDR3 sequence is 15 residues long. V shed 0 bases and J shed 0 bases, with 8 bases lying between them. The DNA for the CDR3 is TGCGCCAGCAGCTTGGCTGGGGCTAGCACAGATACGCAGTATTTT. Amino acids: CASSLAGASTDTQYF.

This clone has a handful of counts. The J gene is TRBJ2-3, the V gene TRBV5-1; 7 bases match TRBD2. Unmatched junction bases numbered 13, after V lost 4 bases and J lost 5 bases. The germline V gene has CDR1 SGHRS and CDR2 YFSETQ. This CDR3 has 16 residues. Written as DNA, the CDR3 is TGCGCCAGCAGCCGAAGTGTAACTAGCGAAGGAGATACGCAGTATTTT. Amino acid sequence: CASSRSVTSEGDTQYF. Combining the CDR3 with reference TRBV5-1 and TRBJ2-3 gives the whole variable domain KAGVTQTPRYLIKTRGQQVTLSCSPISGHRSVSWYQQTPGQGLQFLFEYFSETQRNKGNFPGRFSGRQFSNSRSEMNVSTLELGDSALYLCASSRSVTSEGDTQYFGPGTRLTVL.

This clone was seen a few times. Here the CDR3 reads CASSPNQNTEAFF. CDR3 DNA sequence: TGTGCCAGCAGCCCCAACCAAAACACTGAAGCTTTCTTT. The chain combines TRBV11-1 with TRBJ1-1; D uncertain. Trimming cost V 5 bases and J 2 bases, with 9 bases left between them. CDR3 length: 13 amino acids. The germline gives CDR1 SGHAT, CDR2 FQDESV (reference sequence).

This chain joins TRBV7-2 and TRBJ1-1; D not resolved. The V gene lost 2 bases and the J gene lost 5 bases, with 9 bases spanning the gap. The germline CDR1 and CDR2 sequences are SGHTA and FQGNSA. CDR3 length: 13 amino acids. The CDR3 coding sequence is TGTGCCAGCAGCTTACAGGAGGAGACTGAAGCTTTCTTT. Translation: CASSLQEETEAFF.

V gene TRBV5-1 combines with J gene TRBJ1-5; 7 positions agree with TRBD1. Germline lookup yields CDR1 SGHRS and CDR2 YFSETQ. V dropped 4 bases and J dropped 7; count of bases not matched to a gene: 11. CDR3 size: 15 residues. The CDR3 DNA sequence: TGCGCCAGCAGCGCCGGGACAGCTCAGGGACAGCCCCAGCATTTT. Protein: CASSAGTAQGQPQHF.

The CDR3 bases are TGCGCCAGCCGCCAGGGCCGGAACACTGAAGCTTTCTTT. This gives the protein CASRQGRNTEAFF. The chain has TRBV10-1 and TRBJ1-1, with D possibly matching TRBD1 (5 bases). With 8 bases removed from V and 1 base from J, the gap between germline ends came to 11 bases. Germline CDR1 and CDR2: WNHNN and SYGVQD (reference sequence). This CDR3 is built from 13 residues.

V usage is TRBV5-1 and J usage is TRBJ2-2; TRBD2 is a possible D gene (5 bases). Between the trimmed V and J ends, which lost 4 bases and 6 bases, there was a span of 13 bases. This CDR3 has 14 amino acids. CDR1 and CDR2 (germline): SGHRS, YFSETQ. CDR3 sequence: CASSLSTGSGELFF. The CDR3, as DNA: TGCGCCAGCAGCCTCTCCACGGGGTCCGGGGAGCTGTTTTTT.

The rearrangement links TRBV5-1 to TRBJ2-2; perhaps TRBD2 as D (6 bases). The CDR3 is 15 residues long. V was pared by 3 bases and J by 2 bases, with 11 bases between. The germline V gene has CDR1 SGHRS and CDR2 YFSETQ. The CDR3 DNA reads as TGCGCCAGCAGCTCATCCGGGAGTAACACCGGGGAGCTGTTTTTT. It codes for CASSSSGSNTGELFF. Drawing the rest from reference TRBV5-1 and TRBJ2-2, the complete variable domain is KAGVTQTPRYLIKTRGQQVTLSCSPISGHRSVSWYQQTPGQGLQFLFEYFSETQRNKGNFPGRFSGRQFSNSRSEMNVSTLELGDSALYLCASSSSGSNTGELFFGEGSRLTVL.

The J gene is TRBJ2-3, the V gene TRBV6-6; D remains ambiguous. V gave up 5 bases and J gave up 5 bases, with 20 bases separating them. The CDR3 is made up of 16 amino acids. Germline V gene lookup returns CDR1 MNHNY and CDR2 SVGAGI (reference sequence). The CDR3 loop is CASSPQPDGIIDTQYF. In nucleotides, the CDR3 is TGTGCCAGCAGTCCCCAACCGGACGGTATTATAGATACGCAGTATTTT.

This clone has more than one count but fewer than ten. V usage is TRBV7-8 and J usage is TRBJ1-5; D call uncertain. The germline V gene encodes CDR1 SGHVS and CDR2 FQNEAQ. The CDR3 consists of 15 residues. V lost 2 bases and J lost 3, with 11 bases in between. The CDR3 DNA is TGTGCCAGCAGCTTAAAGGGAGGTCCCAATCAGCCCCAGCATTTT. Translating gives CASSLKGGPNQPQHF.

CDR3 in amino acids: CASRRRTGYYTEAFF. The DNA of the CDR3 is TGTGCCAGTAGACGCAGGACGGGTTACTACACTGAAGCTTTCTTT. V usage is TRBV19 and J usage is TRBJ1-1; D remains unclear. The V gene's germline CDR1 is LNHDA and CDR2 SQIVND (reference sequence). CDR3 size: 15 residues. With 6 bases removed from V and 3 bases from J, the gap between germline ends came to 17 bases.